This is a list of T cell receptor beta chains from one sample in a study of regulatory T cells in long-lasting Graves disease. TCRdb re-called the multiplex PCR reads with MiXCR, one entry per CDR3 protein. The table has about 620,000 distinct CDR3 sequences, around 15% seen once; the top ten hold 15% to 20%. In addition, the sample was reused for a study of T cells in Graves' hyperthyroidism and ophthalmopathy.

The sample here was peripheral blood mononuclear cells (PBMCs), taken at new diagnosis, from a patient treated with antithyroid drugs. The receptors derive from a woman aged 30 to 39 with Graves disease. CDR3s include the opening cysteine and the closing phenylalanine or tryptophan. A D gene is named only where the DNA matches it firmly. The size of a clone is reported for some rows only, either as once, few or many, or as a class for expanded clones.

abundance,v_gene,d_gene,j_gene,CDR3nt,CDR3aa
-,TRBV24-1,-,TRBJ1-5,TGTGCCACCAGTGATTTGTGGACACTTAATCAGCCCCAGCATTTT,CATSDLWTLNQPQHF
-,TRBV14,-,TRBJ2-1,TGTGCCAGCAGCCAAGATCGAGGAGTCAATGAGCAGTTCTTC,CASSQDRGVNEQFF
few,TRBV4-1,TRBD2,TRBJ2-7,TGCGCCAGCAGCCTCGGGGGAGCGGGAGTGTATTACGAGCAGTACTTC,CASSLGGAGVYYEQYF
-,TRBV10-3,-,TRBJ2-4,TGTGCCATCAGTGAATCAGGGTACGGAAACATTCAGTACTTC,CAISESGYGNIQYF
many,TRBV28,-,TRBJ2-7,TGTGCCAGCAGTTTGTGGGACGCCGCCTACGAGCAGTACTTC,CASSLWDAAYEQYF
-,TRBV19,-,TRBJ1-1,TGTGCCAGTAGTATAGAACCGAGGAACACTGAAGCTTTCTTT,CASSIEPRNTEAFF
few,TRBV6-1,TRBD2,TRBJ2-2,TGTGCCAGCAGCCCTAGCGGGATCGCGAACACCGGGGAGCTGTTTTTT,CASSPSGIANTGELFF
many,TRBV27,-,TRBJ2-1,TGTGCCAGCAGTTTCGCCCCGGACGGCCAATTAGGGTTCTTC,CASSFAPDGQLGFF
-,TRBV28,-,TRBJ1-3,TGTGCCAGCAGTTGGGGGGACTCTGGAAACACCATATATTTT,CASSWGDSGNTIYF
-,TRBV6-1,-,TRBJ2-5,TGTGCCAGCAGTGCCCGGGGGACACTACAAGAGACCCAGTACTTC,CASSARGTLQETQYF
-,TRBV7-9,-,TRBJ1-3,TGTGCCAGCAGCTTAGTTGTATCTGGAAACACCATATATTTT,CASSLVVSGNTIYF
many,TRBV27,-,TRBJ1-4,TGTGCCAGCAGTTTAGCGTCCGGGATGGTTTCTAAACTGTTTTTT,CASSLASGMVSKLFF
many,TRBV6-5,TRBD1,TRBJ1-3,TGTGCCAGCAGTTTCTCGGGACAGACTGGAAACACCATATATTTT,CASSFSGQTGNTIYF
-,TRBV2,-,TRBJ2-7,TGTGCCACGGGGGCGGGCTTAAACTACGAGCAGTACTTC,CATGAGLNYEQYF
many,TRBV28,-,TRBJ2-1,TGTGCCAGCAGTTTATGGGGCCCAAATGAGCAGTTCTTC,CASSLWGPNEQFF
-,TRBV7-7,-,TRBJ2-1,TGTGCTAGCAGCTTAGGATCGTGGGACGGGGCCAATGAGCAGTTCTTC,CASSLGSWDGANEQFF